In this sample, the clone carrying this T cell receptor beta chain turned up a few times. Its antigen is still unknown. This record comes from a study of response to subunit inactivated influenza vaccine. Findings and limits, study-wide: The study's authors posited that every seasonal influenza vaccination enlists few new T cells.

TCRdb re-analysed the RT-PCR reads in MiXCR, keeping a single row per CDR3 protein. Counted here are more than 400,000 distinct CDR3 sequences, less than 7.5% occurring once; the ten biggest clones make up about an eighth. This specimen consisted of PBMCs from blood, obtained around 2 years after vaccination. The receptor was derived from a man aged 50 to 69 who received an inactivated influenza vaccine.

In nucleotides, the CDR3 is TGTGCCAGCAGACTTTTGGGACTACACAACTACGAGCAGTACTTC. Amino acid sequence: CASRLLGLHNYEQYF. This rearrangement joins TRBV2 to TRBJ2-7, with TRBD2 identical over 7 bases. The CDR3 covers 15 residues. Germline V gives CDR1 SNHLY, CDR2 FYNNEI. Trimming removed 6 bases from V and 3 bases from J; junction bases left unmatched: 11.